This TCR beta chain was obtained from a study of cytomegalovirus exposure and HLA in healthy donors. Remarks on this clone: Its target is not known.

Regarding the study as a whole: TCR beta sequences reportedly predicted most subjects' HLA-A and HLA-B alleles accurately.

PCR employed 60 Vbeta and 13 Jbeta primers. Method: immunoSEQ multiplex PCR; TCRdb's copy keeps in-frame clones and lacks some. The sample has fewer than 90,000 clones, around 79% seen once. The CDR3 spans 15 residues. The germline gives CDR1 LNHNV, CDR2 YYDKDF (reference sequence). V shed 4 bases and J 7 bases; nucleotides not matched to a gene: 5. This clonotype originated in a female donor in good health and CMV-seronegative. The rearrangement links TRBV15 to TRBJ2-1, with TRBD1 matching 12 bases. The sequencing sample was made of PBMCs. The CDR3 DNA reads TGTGCCACCAGCACCCGGGACAGGGGGCTTAATGAGCAGTTCTTC. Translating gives CATSTRDRGLNEQFF.